This is a list of T cell receptor beta chains from one sample in a study of blood T cell repertoires in COVID-19. Sequencing used immunoSEQ multiplex PCR; TCRdb keeps in-frame clones, though not all of them. The data hold fewer than 250,000 clones, with almost 90% observed a single time. The sequenced sample consisted of peripheral blood. The origin of the receptors is a woman in her sixties or seventies with acute or convalescent COVID-19. Each CDR3 is given with its conserved first and last residue. A D gene is named only where the DNA matches it firmly. Expanded clones get a size class; other rows say once, few or many, or leave the size out.

J gene,clone size,V gene,D gene,CDR3 DNA,CDR3 protein
TRBJ2-7,-,TRBV10-3,TRBD1,TGTGCCATCATGGACAGGTTATCCTACGAGCAGTACTTC,CAIMDRLSYEQYF
TRBJ2-7,once,TRBV4-2,TRBD2,TGTGCCAGCAGCCAAGAGGCCTTCCTTAGCGGGAGGTCCTACGAGCAGTACTTC,CASSQEAFLSGRSYEQYF
TRBJ2-7,few,TRBV7-9,TRBD1,TGTGCCAGCAGCTCGGACAGGCGGCTCTACGAGCAGTACTTC,CASSSDRRLYEQYF
TRBJ2-7,-,TRBV5-1,TRBD1,TGCGCCAGCAGCTGGGACAGGTTATCAGCCTACGAGCAGTACTTC,CASSWDRLSAYEQYF
TRBJ2-3,-,TRBV18,TRBD2,TGTGCCAGCTCACCCATTTCAACCAGCGGGGGGGATACGCAGTATTTT,CASSPISTSGGDTQYF
TRBJ2-1,-,TRBV27,TRBD2,TGTGCCAGCAGCTACGGCCGGGGGAGGGGCTACAATGAGCAGTTCTTC,CASSYGRGRGYNEQFF
TRBJ1-1,-,TRBV30,TRBD1,TGTGCCTGGAGCACAGGGGGTGGAAGGGGACGCTTT,CAWSTGGGRGRF
TRBJ2-3,once,TRBV3-1/TRBV3-2,-,TGTGCCAGCAGCGTCAGGGGCCTAGATACGCAGTATTTT,CASSVRGLDTQYF
TRBJ2-1,-,TRBV11-2,TRBD1,TGTGCCAGCAGCTTACAGGGGGCGGAATACAATGAGCAGTTCTTC,CASSLQGAEYNEQFF
TRBJ2-7,many,TRBV7-6,TRBD1,TGTGCCAGCAGTCGACGACAGGGGGACTACGAGCAGTACTTC,CASSRRQGDYEQYF
TRBJ1-5,-,TRBV20-1,TRBD1,TGCAGTGCTAGTCAGGGGGTTTTCAATCAGCCCCAGCATTTT,CSASQGVFNQPQHF
TRBJ1-1,once,TRBV9,-,TGTGCCAGCACTAGAGAGGGTACTAACACTGAAGCTTTCTTT,CASTREGTNTEAFF
TRBJ1-5,-,TRBV19,TRBD1,TGTGCCAGTAAGGACAGGGTCAATCAGCCCCAGCATTTT,CASKDRVNQPQHF
TRBJ1-2,-,TRBV2,-,TGTGCCAGCAGATTAGCCTATGGCTACACCTTC,CASRLAYGYTF
TRBJ1-1,-,TRBV6-6,TRBD1,TGTGCCAGCAGTTACGGTGGGACAGGGATCGGCACTGAAGCTTTCTTT,CASSYGGTGIGTEAFF
TRBJ1-2,once,TRBV30,-,TGTGCCTGGACCGTGAATGGCCCCTATGGCTACACCTTC,CAWTVNGPYGYTF
TRBJ1-5,-,TRBV7-2,TRBD1,TGTGCCAGCAGCTTAGTTGACAGGGGGGAACAGCCCCAGCATTTT,CASSLVDRGEQPQHF
TRBJ2-5,-,TRBV6-6,-,TGTGCCAGCAGTCCAAATCCACAGGGGGGAGGGAACTTC,CASSPNPQGGGNF
TRBJ2-7,-,TRBV4-2,TRBD2,TGTGCCAGCAGCCGAGGGACTAGCAGCTTCTACGAGCAGTACTTC,CASSRGTSSFYEQYF
TRBJ2-3,-,TRBV9,TRBD2,TGTGCCAGCAGCGTAGAGGCGGGGGGGCCCGATACGCAGTATTTT,CASSVEAGGPDTQYF
TRBJ2-5,-,TRBV5-1,-,TGCGCCAGCAGCGGGGCCCAGCACCAAGAGACCCAGTACTTC,CASSGAQHQETQYF
TRBJ1-6,-,TRBV18,-,TGTGCCAGCTCACCGCAGGGTAGGGATTCACCCCTCCACTTT,CASSPQGRDSPLHF
TRBJ2-5,-,TRBV1,-,TGCACCAGCAGCCAGTTAGAGGGATGTGAGGAAGAGACCCAGTACTTC,CTSSQLEGCEEETQYF
TRBJ2-1,-,TRBV12-3/TRBV12-4,-,TGTGCCAGCAGTATCAGCTCCTACAATGAGCAGTTCTTC,CASSISSYNEQFF
TRBJ1-4,-,TRBV6-5,-,TGTGCCAGCAGGATCACAGGGTCAACTAATGAAAAACTGTTTTTT,CASRITGSTNEKLFF
TRBJ1-1,-,TRBV7-8,-,TGTGCCAGCAGCAGACAGTCGGAAGCTTTCTTT,CASSRQSEAFF
TRBJ2-3,-,TRBV6-2/TRBV6-3,TRBD2,TGTGCCAGCAGCCCCACTAGCGGGAGGTTAGCTACGCAGTATTTT,CASSPTSGRLATQYF
TRBJ1-2,-,TRBV6-6,TRBD1,TGTGCCAGCAGTTTGCGGGACAGGGGGAGCTATGGCTACACCTTC,CASSLRDRGSYGYTF
TRBJ2-6,-,TRBV6-6,TRBD1,TGTGCCAGCAGGGAACAGGGGGCTGGGGCCAACGTCCTGACTTTC,CASREQGAGANVLTF
TRBJ2-7,-,TRBV2,TRBD2,TGTGCCAGCAGCTATTTAGCGGGGACAACCTACGAGCAGTACTTC,CASSYLAGTTYEQYF
TRBJ1-2,-,TRBV28,-,TGTGCCAGCAGTTTACCCCAGATGTCCGGACGGAGGTATGGCTACACCTTC,CASSLPQMSGRRYGYTF
TRBJ1-2,-,TRBV6-5,TRBD1,TGTGCCAGCACCCTAAGACAGGGTGGAGGCTACACCTTC,CASTLRQGGGYTF
TRBJ2-2,once,TRBV18,-,TGTGCCAGCTCACCTAGCAGGGCGAACACCGGGGAGCTGTTTTTT,CASSPSRANTGELFF
TRBJ2-1,once,TRBV24-1,TRBD2,TGTGCCACCAGTGATTCAGGACTAGCAGTAAACAATGAGCAGTTCTTC,CATSDSGLAVNNEQFF
TRBJ2-1,-,TRBV12-3/TRBV12-4,-,TGTGCCAGCAGTTACAGGAGCTTGCAGTTCTTC,CASSYRSLQFF
TRBJ1-2,-,TRBV28,TRBD1,TGTGCCAGCACGAACAGGGGCCCCCTATATGATTACACCTTC,CASTNRGPLYDYTF
TRBJ1-2,-,TRBV19,TRBD1,TGTGCCAGTAGTATAGGGACAGGTTTCGGCTATGGCTACACCTTC,CASSIGTGFGYGYTF
TRBJ1-4,-,TRBV29-1,TRBD1,TGCAGCGCCGGCGGGACAGGGGGTGAAAAACTGTTTTTT,CSAGGTGGEKLFF
TRBJ2-1,-,TRBV24-1,TRBD2,TGTGCCACCAGTGAACTACGGGAGGGCCGCTACAATGAGCAGTTCTTC,CATSELREGRYNEQFF
TRBJ1-4,-,TRBV27,-,TGTGCCAGCAGGGGGGGGACAACCGCAACTAATGAAAAACTGTTTTTT,CASRGGTTATNEKLFF
TRBJ1-2,-,TRBV5-6,TRBD1,TGTGCCAGCAGCTTAGTCACCGGGACAGGCTATGGCTACACCTTC,CASSLVTGTGYGYTF
TRBJ1-2,-,TRBV24-1,TRBD1,TGTGCCACCAGTGACCCCGGGACAGCGAGTGTCGGGGGCTACACCTTC,CATSDPGTASVGGYTF
TRBJ2-7,-,TRBV30,TRBD1,TGTGCCTGGGGGACAGGGAGATACGAGCAGTACTTC,CAWGTGRYEQYF
TRBJ1-1,-,TRBV29-1,-,TGCAGCGTTAAAGCAGGGGTGAGCGCTGAAGCTTTCTTT,CSVKAGVSAEAFF
TRBJ2-5,-,TRBV6-5,-,TGTGCCAGCAGGGTTACAGTCAAAGAGACCCAGTACTTC,CASRVTVKETQYF
TRBJ2-5,-,TRBV3-1/TRBV3-2,TRBD1,TGTGCCAGCAGCCTCGGGACAGGGAACCAAGAGACCCAGTACTTC,CASSLGTGNQETQYF
TRBJ2-3,-,TRBV5-4,-,TGTGCCAGCAGCTTGCCCGTCGCAGATACGCAGTATTTT,CASSLPVADTQYF
TRBJ1-2,-,TRBV6-6,-,TGTGCCAGCAGTTACTCGAATACAGGCGCTGGCTACACCTTC,CASSYSNTGAGYTF
TRBJ1-2,-,TRBV7-8,TRBD1,TGTGCCAGCAGCTCCAGCAGGGGGGCCTATGGCTACACCTTC,CASSSSRGAYGYTF
TRBJ2-3,-,TRBV10-3,TRBD2,TGTGCCATCAGCCCGGGACTAGCGGGGGATACGCAGTATTTT,CAISPGLAGDTQYF
TRBJ1-6,once,TRBV6-6,TRBD1,TGTGCCAGCAGCCCCATAGTAGACAGGGAGGCGCTGGCGATTTATAATTCACCCCTCCACTTT,CASSPIVDREALAIYNSPLHF
TRBJ1-3,few,TRBV19,TRBD1,TGTGCCAGTAGTCCTCGGACAGGCTCTGGAAACACCATATATTTT,CASSPRTGSGNTIYF
TRBJ2-4,-,TRBV2,TRBD2,TGTGCCAGGGAATCGGGCCGGGAGGGCCGGAACATTCAGTACTTC,CARESGREGRNIQYF
TRBJ1-1,-,TRBV10-2,-,TGCGCCAGCAGTGAGTCGAAATATCACACAACAGGGGAAGCTTTCTTT,CASSESKYHTTGEAFF
TRBJ2-3,-,TRBV7-9,-,TGTGCCAGCAGCTTACCTTTAGCGGAGGATAGAGATACGCAGTATTTT,CASSLPLAEDRDTQYF
TRBJ2-7,-,TRBV7-2,TRBD1,TGTGCCAGCAGCCCGGACAGGTTAAACTACGAGCAGTACTTC,CASSPDRLNYEQYF
TRBJ2-5,-,TRBV24-1,-,TGTGCCACCAGTGAGACGGGACACCACCAAGAGACCCAGTACTTC,CATSETGHHQETQYF
TRBJ2-7,-,TRBV3-1/TRBV3-2,-,TGTACCAGCAGCCAACGCGTTAGCGAGCAGTACTTC,CTSSQRVSEQYF
TRBJ2-5,-,TRBV7-8,TRBD1,TGTGCCAGCAGCGCCAGGACAGGGGGTCCCCAAGAGACCCAGTACTTC,CASSARTGGPQETQYF